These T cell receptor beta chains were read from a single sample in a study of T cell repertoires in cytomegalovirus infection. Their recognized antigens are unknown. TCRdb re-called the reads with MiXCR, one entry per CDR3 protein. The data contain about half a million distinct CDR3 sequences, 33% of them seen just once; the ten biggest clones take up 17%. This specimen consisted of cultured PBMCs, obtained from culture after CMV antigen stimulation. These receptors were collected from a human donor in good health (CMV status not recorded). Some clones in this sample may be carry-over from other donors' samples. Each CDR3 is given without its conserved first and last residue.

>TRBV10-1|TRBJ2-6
ASTEPRAGANVLT
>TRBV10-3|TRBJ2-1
ATILAGGNEQF
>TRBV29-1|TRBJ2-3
SVHEGLGDTQY
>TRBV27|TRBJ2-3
ASSPPTSGGMGDTQY
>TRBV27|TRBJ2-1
ASTRGGAGHNEQF
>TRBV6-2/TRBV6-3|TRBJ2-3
ASSSREARTDTQY
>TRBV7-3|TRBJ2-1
ASSDLGVGGLSYNEQF
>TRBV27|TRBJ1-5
ASSLSAPGRDQPQH
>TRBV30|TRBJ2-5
AWRIAGAGQETQY
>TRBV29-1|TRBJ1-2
SVEDPRGRGQGYT
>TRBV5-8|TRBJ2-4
ASDLASQGKNIQY
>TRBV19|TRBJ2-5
ASNPTGVETQY
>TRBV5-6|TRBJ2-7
ASSLAGSNEQY
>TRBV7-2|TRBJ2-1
ASSLAGGPDEQF
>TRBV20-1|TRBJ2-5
SGFGQETQY
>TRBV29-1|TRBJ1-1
SVEGENTEAF
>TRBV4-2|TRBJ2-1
ASSRRTSGSSSEQF
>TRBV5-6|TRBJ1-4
ASRAGTVEKLF
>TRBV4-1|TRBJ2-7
ASSQEIGYEQY
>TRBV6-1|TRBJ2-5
ASKSSGAYQETQY
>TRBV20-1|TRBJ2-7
SARPNLPGLAATYEQY
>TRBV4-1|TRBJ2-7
ASSQDLGTYEQY
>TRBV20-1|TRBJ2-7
SASRQGHEQY
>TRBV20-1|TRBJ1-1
SGGRETEAF
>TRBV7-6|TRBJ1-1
ASSYGGQGFTEAF
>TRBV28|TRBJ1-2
ASRKTGTRIGYT
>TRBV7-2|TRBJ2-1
ASSWARTSHNEQF
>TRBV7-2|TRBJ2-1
ASRPGTSDYNEQF
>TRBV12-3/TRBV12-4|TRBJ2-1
ASSPGTGGVGEQF
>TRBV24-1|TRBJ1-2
ATSAGTYGYT
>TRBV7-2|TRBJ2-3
ASSLGLAGVLNTQY
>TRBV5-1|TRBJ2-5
ASSLIAGGAQETQY
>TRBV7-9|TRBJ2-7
ASSFNRERGTPQY
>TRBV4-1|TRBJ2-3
ASSQDWSGYTDTQY
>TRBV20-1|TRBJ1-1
SAPGTGAIWDTEAF
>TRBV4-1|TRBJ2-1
ASSQGRPIYNEQF
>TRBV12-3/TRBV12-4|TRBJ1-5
ASSPTGLQPQH
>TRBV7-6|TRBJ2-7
ASSLGANEQY
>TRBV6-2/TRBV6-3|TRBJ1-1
ASIRPSTGDNTEAF
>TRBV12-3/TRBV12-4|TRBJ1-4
ASKKTFNEKLF
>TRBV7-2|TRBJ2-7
ASSHIGLAAHYEQY
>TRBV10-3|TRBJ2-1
ATGLAGGNEQF
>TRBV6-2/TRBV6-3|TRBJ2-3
ASMSVPLDTQY
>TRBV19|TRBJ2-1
ASRGTEPTYNEQF
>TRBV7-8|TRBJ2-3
ASSLALLAGDTDTQY
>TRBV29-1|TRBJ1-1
SVEDGRVTEAF
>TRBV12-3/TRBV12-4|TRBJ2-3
ASSFGGSPADTQY
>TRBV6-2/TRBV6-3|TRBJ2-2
ASSYDPFTGELF
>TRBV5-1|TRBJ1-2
ASSLGDGGPNIYGYT
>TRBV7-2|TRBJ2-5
ASSSIPGLEETQY
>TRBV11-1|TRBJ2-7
ASSSGNQREGAN
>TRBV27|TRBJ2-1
ASRPGTSREGT